This is a list of T cell receptor beta chains from one sample in a study of control samples from healthy donors and cancer patients. Sequenced by immunoSEQ multiplex PCR; TCRdb stores in-frame clones only, minus some. The sample has 90,000 or so clones, about 88% seen once. The sequencing sample was made of blood. The origin of the receptors is an older woman in good health. The CDR3 runs from the conserved cysteine through the conserved F or W. D genes are given only for firm matches. Not every row has a clone size; where given, it reads once, few, many or a size class.

cdr3_aa cdr3_nt v_call d_call clone_size j_call
CASSQDQVAGNTIYF TGCGCCAGCAGCCAAGATCAGGTAGCTGGAAACACCATATATTTT TRBV4-3 . few TRBJ1-3
CASIRSSGNEQFF TGTGCCAGCATACGGAGCTCGGGCAATGAGCAGTTCTTC TRBV2 . few TRBJ2-1
CASSWASGNTQYF TGTGCCAGCAGTTGGGCTAGCGGGAATACGCAGTATTTT TRBV6-2/TRBV6-3 TRBD2 . TRBJ2-3
CASSLGRTGGGNTIYF TGCGCCAGCAGCTTGGGCAGGACAGGGGGAGGAAACACCATATATTTT TRBV5-1 TRBD1 few TRBJ1-3
CAISGRPGSGPNSPLHF TGTGCCATCAGTGGCCGCCCGGGCTCGGGACCGAATTCACCCCTCCACTTT TRBV10-3 . . TRBJ1-6
CASSEVGQKLFF TGCGCCAGCAGTGAAGTCGGACAGAAACTGTTTTTT TRBV10-2 . once TRBJ1-4
CASSVAGGGLDIQYF TGTGCCAGCAGCGTAGCTGGAGGGGGACTTGACATTCAGTACTTC TRBV9 . once TRBJ2-4
CASSMNTGASQETQYF TGTGCCAGTAGTATGAATACAGGGGCCTCACAAGAGACCCAGTACTTC TRBV19 TRBD1 . TRBJ2-5
CASSEGPRDTSHF TGTGCCAGCAGTGAAGGTCCCCGGGACACCTCACACTTC TRBV2 . once TRBJ2-5
CASSLTQGFRSPLHF TGTGCCAGCAGTTTAACCCAGGGCTTCCGGTCACCCCTCCACTTT TRBV6-5 . . TRBJ1-6
CASMERQVAKNIQYF TGTGCCAGTATGGAGAGACAGGTAGCCAAAAACATTCAGTACTTC TRBV19 . . TRBJ2-4
CASSSSYEQYF TGTGCCAGCAGTTCTTCCTACGAGCAGTACTTC TRBV27 . . TRBJ2-7
CASSEGRAQPQHF TGTGCCAGTAGTGAGGGGCGGGCCCAGCCCCAGCATTTT TRBV19 . . TRBJ1-5
CASSQEGAGLTYNSPLHF TGCGCCAGCAGCCAAGAAGGGGCAGGGTTGACCTATAATTCACCCCTCCACTTT TRBV4-1 . . TRBJ1-6
CASSLGTRGSTEAFF TGTGCCAGCAGCTTGGGCACGAGGGGTTCTACTGAAGCTTTCTTT TRBV7-9 . many TRBJ1-1
CAWSSGSYEQYF TGTGCCTGGAGTAGCGGCTCCTACGAGCAGTACTTC TRBV30 . . TRBJ2-7
CASSLGLAGQETQYF TGTGCCAGCAGCTTGGGACTAGCGGGTCAAGAGACCCAGTACTTC TRBV5-4 TRBD2 . TRBJ2-5
CASGLSYAGGIPSYNEQFF TGTGCCAGCGGCTTGTCTTATGCGGGAGGTATACCTTCCTACAATGAGCAGTTCTTC TRBV3-1/TRBV3-2 TRBD2 . TRBJ2-1
CASSVTSSLGRPGELFF TGTGCCAGCAGTGTTACTAGCTCTCTGGGTAGACCGGGGGAGCTGTTTTTT TRBV6-1 . . TRBJ2-2
CASSTGRGSYNEQFF TGTGCCAGCAGTACGGGGCGGGGATCCTACAATGAGCAGTTCTTC TRBV6-4 . . TRBJ2-1
CASSQGGYGYTF TGTGCCAGCAGCCAAGGCGGGTATGGCTACACCTTC TRBV3-1/TRBV3-2 . . TRBJ1-2
CASSVGQGASNYGYTF TGTGCCAGCAGTGTGGGACAGGGGGCGAGTAACTATGGCTACACCTTC TRBV6-1 TRBD1 . TRBJ1-2
CASSHSSGSNEQFF TGTGCCAGCAGCCATTCGAGCGGGAGCAATGAGCAGTTCTTC TRBV3-1/TRBV3-2 TRBD2 . TRBJ2-1
CASSPSRPNYNSPLHF TGTGCCAGCAGCCCGAGCCGCCCGAACTATAATTCACCCCTCCACTTT TRBV7-9 . . TRBJ1-6
CASSLWSGGARETQYF TGTGCCAGCAGCTTATGGTCAGGGGGCGCGAGGGAGACCCAGTACTTC TRBV13 TRBD1 few TRBJ2-5
CASSIDRGSYEQYF TGTGCCAGTAGTATAGATCGCGGCAGCTACGAGCAGTACTTC TRBV19 . . TRBJ2-7
CASSFAGRGYEQYF TGCGCCAGCAGCTTCGCGGGTCGAGGCTACGAGCAGTACTTC TRBV5-1 . . TRBJ2-7
CASKRTAGETQYF TGTGCCAGCAAACGGACCGCGGGAGAGACCCAGTACTTC TRBV6-5 . . TRBJ2-5
CASSRLDNEQFF TGTGCCAGCAGCAGACTCGACAATGAGCAGTTCTTC TRBV11-3 . once TRBJ2-1
CAWSVRGGQVDEKLFF TGTGCCTGGAGTGTACGGGGTGGACAGGTGGATGAAAAACTGTTTTTT TRBV30 TRBD1 once TRBJ1-4
CASSYSRRGMRAFF TGTGCCAGCAGTTACTCGCGTCGGGGGATGAGAGCTTTCTTT TRBV6-5 . . TRBJ1-1
CASSSTGGNYGYTF TGCGCCAGCAGCTCGACAGGGGGCAACTATGGCTACACCTTC TRBV5-1 TRBD1 few TRBJ1-2